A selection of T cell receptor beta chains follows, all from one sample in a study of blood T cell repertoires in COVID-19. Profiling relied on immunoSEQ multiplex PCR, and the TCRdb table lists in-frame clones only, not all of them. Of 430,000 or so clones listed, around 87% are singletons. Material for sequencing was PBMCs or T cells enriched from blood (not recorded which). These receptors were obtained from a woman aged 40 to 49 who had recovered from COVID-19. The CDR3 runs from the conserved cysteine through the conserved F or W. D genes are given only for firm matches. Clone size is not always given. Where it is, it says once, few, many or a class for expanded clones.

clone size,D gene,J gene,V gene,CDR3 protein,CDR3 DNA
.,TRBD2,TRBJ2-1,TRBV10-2,CASSELAGGYNEQFF,TGCGCCAGCAGTGAGTTAGCGGGAGGTTACAATGAGCAGTTCTTC
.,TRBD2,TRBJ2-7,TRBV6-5,CASSYSPASGTYEQYF,TGTGCCAGCAGTTACTCGCCCGCTAGCGGAACCTACGAGCAGTACTTC
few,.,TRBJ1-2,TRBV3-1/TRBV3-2,CASSQAEYYGYTF,TGTGCCAGCAGCCAGGCGGAGTACTATGGCTACACCTTC
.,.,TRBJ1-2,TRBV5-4,CASSQGGATGYTF,TGTGCCAGCAGCCAAGGCGGGGCAACGGGCTACACCTTC
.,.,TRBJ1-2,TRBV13,CASTGAANYGYTF,TGTGCCAGCACAGGGGCAGCGAACTATGGCTACACCTTC
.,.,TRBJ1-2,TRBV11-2,CASMNNRVNYGYTF,TGTGCCAGCATGAATAACAGGGTTAACTATGGCTACACCTTC
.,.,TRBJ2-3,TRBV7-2,CASSPRASDTQYF,TGTGCCAGCAGCCCGAGGGCCTCAGATACGCAGTATTTT
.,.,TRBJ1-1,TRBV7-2,CASSIPRLGNTEAFF,TGTGCCAGCAGCATTCCCAGGTTAGGGAACACTGAAGCTTTCTTT
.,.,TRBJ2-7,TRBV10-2,CASSAILLSEQYF,TGCGCCAGCAGTGCCATACTCCTCTCCGAGCAGTACTTC
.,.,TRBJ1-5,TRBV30,CAWPDGPREPQHF,TGTGCCTGGCCGGATGGGCCGAGAGAGCCCCAGCATTTT
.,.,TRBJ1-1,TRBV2,CASSNTQGVGEAFF,TGTGCCAGCAGTAACACACAGGGCGTGGGTGAAGCTTTCTTT
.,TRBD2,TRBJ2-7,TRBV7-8,CASSLVTVTSGGYEQYF,TGTGCCAGCAGCTTAGTAACCGTGACTAGCGGGGGGTACGAGCAGTACTTC
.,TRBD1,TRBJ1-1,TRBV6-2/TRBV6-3,CASSLEGAGGNTEAFF,TGTGCCAGCAGTCTGGAGGGGGCTGGAGGGAACACTGAAGCTTTCTTT
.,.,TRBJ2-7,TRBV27,CASSSRGLSSYEQYF,TGTGCCAGCAGTTCCAGGGGCCTTAGCTCCTACGAGCAGTACTTC